A selection of T cell receptor beta chains follows, all from one sample in a study of response to subunit inactivated influenza vaccine. TCRdb re-derived calls from the RT-PCR reads in MiXCR, one entry per CDR3 protein. Of roughly 790,000 distinct CDR3 sequences in the sample, 21% are singletons; the top ten hold roughly 10%. The input for sequencing was PBMCs from blood, taken 4 to 6 days after vaccination. The receptors were sampled from a man aged 45-60 years who received an inactivated influenza vaccine. Each CDR3 is given with its conserved first and last residue. The order of the fields is CDR3 length, clone size, V gene, J gene, D gene, CDR3 DNA, CDR3 protein. A D gene is named only where the DNA matches it firmly. Clone size appears in some rows only: once, few, many, or a class for an expanded clone.

cdr3_length: 13; clone_size: -; v_call: TRBV7-2; j_call: TRBJ1-1; d_call: -; cdr3_nt: TGTGCCAGCAGCTCGGCGGCAGTCAATGAAGCTTTCTTT; cdr3_aa: CASSSAAVNEAFF
cdr3_length: 13; clone_size: few; v_call: TRBV20-1; j_call: TRBJ1-2; d_call: TRBD1; cdr3_nt: TGCAGTGCTAGACGGTCAGGGGGCTATGGCTACACCTTC; cdr3_aa: CSARRSGGYGYTF
cdr3_length: 14; clone_size: many; v_call: TRBV7-3; j_call: TRBJ2-3; d_call: -; cdr3_nt: TGTGCCAGCAGCGCAGGGCCCAGCACAGATACGCAGTATTTT; cdr3_aa: CASSAGPSTDTQYF
cdr3_length: 13; clone_size: few; v_call: TRBV6-1; j_call: TRBJ2-7; d_call: -; cdr3_nt: TGTGCCACTAGGTGGGCGGGTACCTACGAGCAGTACTTC; cdr3_aa: CATRWAGTYEQYF
cdr3_length: 17; clone_size: many; v_call: TRBV6-2/TRBV6-3; j_call: TRBJ2-6; d_call: -; cdr3_nt: TGTGCCAGCAGGGAGTCCGAGTGGCGACTTGGGGCCAACGTCCTGACTTTC; cdr3_aa: CASRESEWRLGANVLTF
cdr3_length: 16; clone_size: -; v_call: TRBV6-1; j_call: TRBJ2-1; d_call: TRBD2; cdr3_nt: TGTGCCAGCAGGCGTAGCGGGGGGGCCTTTTACAATGAGCAGTTCTTC; cdr3_aa: CASRRSGGAFYNEQFF
cdr3_length: 17; clone_size: -; v_call: TRBV6-1; j_call: TRBJ2-1; d_call: -; cdr3_nt: TGTGCCAGCAGCTCCCAGGCGGGTGGGTCCTCCTACAATGAGCAGTTCTTC; cdr3_aa: CASSSQAGGSSYNEQFF
cdr3_length: 15; clone_size: -; v_call: TRBV25-1; j_call: TRBJ1-1; d_call: -; cdr3_nt: TGTGCCAGCAGTGAAGTGGGGGGACATTCCACTGAAGCTTTCTTT; cdr3_aa: CASSEVGGHSTEAFF
cdr3_length: 14; clone_size: few; v_call: TRBV12-3/TRBV12-4; j_call: TRBJ2-5; d_call: -; cdr3_nt: TGTGCCAGCGGACCCGGGGCAGTCCAAGAGACCCAGTACTTC; cdr3_aa: CASGPGAVQETQYF
cdr3_length: 18; clone_size: -; v_call: TRBV20-1; j_call: TRBJ2-5; d_call: TRBD2; cdr3_nt: TGCAGTGCTTTGCCGGGACTAGCGGAGAGCCCCGTCCAAGAGACCCAGTACTTC; cdr3_aa: CSALPGLAESPVQETQYF
cdr3_length: 14; clone_size: many; v_call: TRBV24-1; j_call: TRBJ2-1; d_call: TRBD1; cdr3_nt: TGTGCCGGTCTAGGGGACAGGGGATTTAATGAGCAGTTCTTC; cdr3_aa: CAGLGDRGFNEQFF
cdr3_length: 13; clone_size: -; v_call: TRBV6-2/TRBV6-3; j_call: TRBJ2-2; d_call: -; cdr3_nt: TGTGCCAGCAGTTACCTTTGGACCGGGGAGCTGTTTTTT; cdr3_aa: CASSYLWTGELFF
cdr3_length: 14; clone_size: -; v_call: TRBV12-3/TRBV12-4; j_call: TRBJ2-3; d_call: -; cdr3_nt: TGTGCCAGCCTTACAGCGGGCCTCACAGATACGCAGTATTTT; cdr3_aa: CASLTAGLTDTQYF
cdr3_length: 14; clone_size: few; v_call: TRBV29-1; j_call: TRBJ1-1; d_call: TRBD1; cdr3_nt: TGCAGCGTTGAAGGGGACAGGGCGGTCACTGAAGCTTTCTTT; cdr3_aa: CSVEGDRAVTEAFF
cdr3_length: 16; clone_size: few; v_call: TRBV11-2; j_call: TRBJ2-7; d_call: TRBD2; cdr3_nt: TGTGCCAGCAGCTTAGCCTACACTAGCGGGAGCCACGAGCAGTACTTC; cdr3_aa: CASSLAYTSGSHEQYF
cdr3_length: 15; clone_size: few; v_call: TRBV20-1; j_call: TRBJ2-3; d_call: -; cdr3_nt: TGCAGTGCTAGAACGGACTCTCCAAGCACAGATACGCAGTATTTT; cdr3_aa: CSARTDSPSTDTQYF
cdr3_length: 15; clone_size: -; v_call: TRBV4-1; j_call: TRBJ1-2; d_call: TRBD1; cdr3_nt: TGCGCCAGCAGCCAAGGGACAGGGTTAGGCTATGGCTACACCTTC; cdr3_aa: CASSQGTGLGYGYTF
cdr3_length: 18; clone_size: -; v_call: TRBV6-1; j_call: TRBJ1-5; d_call: -; cdr3_nt: TGTGCCAGCAGTAAAAGGGGACCGGCGGGTGGGAGCAATCAGCCCCAGCATTTT; cdr3_aa: CASSKRGPAGGSNQPQHF
cdr3_length: 12; clone_size: -; v_call: TRBV5-1; j_call: TRBJ2-1; d_call: TRBD2; cdr3_nt: TGCGCCAGCAGCCAACGGGGGGATGAGCAGTTCTTC; cdr3_aa: CASSQRGDEQFF
cdr3_length: 16; clone_size: -; v_call: TRBV6-2/TRBV6-3; j_call: TRBJ2-1; d_call: -; cdr3_nt: TGTGCCAGCAGTTATGGCGTCCTAGCTTACTCCAATGAGCAGTTCTTC; cdr3_aa: CASSYGVLAYSNEQFF
cdr3_length: 18; clone_size: -; v_call: TRBV11-2; j_call: TRBJ2-6; d_call: -; cdr3_nt: TGTGCCAGCACCCGGAGGAATAGCGGTACCTCTGGGGCCAACGTCCTGACTTTC; cdr3_aa: CASTRRNSGTSGANVLTF
cdr3_length: 13; clone_size: -; v_call: TRBV25-1; j_call: TRBJ1-2; d_call: -; cdr3_nt: TGTGCCAGCAGTGAACGGGAGCTTTGGGGCTACACCTTC; cdr3_aa: CASSERELWGYTF
cdr3_length: 13; clone_size: many; v_call: TRBV5-1; j_call: TRBJ1-2; d_call: -; cdr3_nt: TGCGCCAGCAGCTTGGGTGACACCTATGGCTACACCTTC; cdr3_aa: CASSLGDTYGYTF
cdr3_length: 14; clone_size: -; v_call: TRBV6-1; j_call: TRBJ2-7; d_call: TRBD1; cdr3_nt: TGTGCCAGCAGAAAGCCGGGACAGTCCTACGAGCAGTACTTC; cdr3_aa: CASRKPGQSYEQYF
cdr3_length: 14; clone_size: many; v_call: TRBV29-1; j_call: TRBJ2-5; d_call: -; cdr3_nt: TGCAGCGTTGAAGATCCTTCAGGGTTGGAGACCCAGTACTTC; cdr3_aa: CSVEDPSGLETQYF
cdr3_length: 13; clone_size: few; v_call: TRBV6-1; j_call: TRBJ1-4; d_call: -; cdr3_nt: TGTGCCAGCAGCCAACAGGGTAATGAAAAACTGTTTTTT; cdr3_aa: CASSQQGNEKLFF
cdr3_length: 14; clone_size: -; v_call: TRBV19; j_call: TRBJ1-1; d_call: -; cdr3_nt: TGTGCCAGTGCGAACCCGGACGTGAACACTGAAGCTTTCTTT; cdr3_aa: CASANPDVNTEAFF
cdr3_length: 11; clone_size: -; v_call: TRBV2; j_call: TRBJ2-7; d_call: -; cdr3_nt: TGTGCCAGCAGTGGACAGTCCGAGCAGTACTTC; cdr3_aa: CASSGQSEQYF
cdr3_length: 15; clone_size: -; v_call: TRBV7-2; j_call: TRBJ2-7; d_call: TRBD1; cdr3_nt: TGTGCCAGCAGCTCACAGGGGGCCACTCACGGACGGCAGTACTTC; cdr3_aa: CASSSQGATHGRQYF
cdr3_length: 14; clone_size: -; v_call: TRBV6-1; j_call: TRBJ1-1; d_call: TRBD1; cdr3_nt: TGTGCCAGCAGTGAAAGTCGACAGGGGTATGAAGCTTTCTTT; cdr3_aa: CASSESRQGYEAFF
cdr3_length: 16; clone_size: -; v_call: TRBV20-1; j_call: TRBJ2-7; d_call: TRBD1; cdr3_nt: TGCAGTGCTAGAGATTTCCGTGGACAGGGTGGCTACGAGCAGTACTTC; cdr3_aa: CSARDFRGQGGYEQYF
cdr3_length: 17; clone_size: few; v_call: TRBV6-5; j_call: TRBJ2-1; d_call: -; cdr3_nt: TGTGCCAGCAGTTACGGGACTCCCACTAGCTCCTACAATGAGCAGTTCTTC; cdr3_aa: CASSYGTPTSSYNEQFF
cdr3_length: 16; clone_size: few; v_call: TRBV24-1; j_call: TRBJ1-1; d_call: -; cdr3_nt: TGTGCCACCAGTGATGCTAAAAGTCGGGGGGACACTGAAGCTTTCTTT; cdr3_aa: CATSDAKSRGDTEAFF
cdr3_length: 13; clone_size: -; v_call: TRBV12-3/TRBV12-4; j_call: TRBJ1-2; d_call: -; cdr3_nt: TGTGCCAGCAGTTTATCAGAGTACTATGGCTACACCTTC; cdr3_aa: CASSLSEYYGYTF
cdr3_length: 15; clone_size: few; v_call: TRBV20-1; j_call: TRBJ2-1; d_call: TRBD2; cdr3_nt: TGCAGTGCACGACTAGCGGGCCGATCTCTCGGTGAGCAGTTCTTC; cdr3_aa: CSARLAGRSLGEQFF
cdr3_length: 14; clone_size: -; v_call: TRBV7-9; j_call: TRBJ2-7; d_call: -; cdr3_nt: TGTGCCAGCAGCTTAGCCGGGACCCTATTGGAGCAGTACTTC; cdr3_aa: CASSLAGTLLEQYF
cdr3_length: 13; clone_size: many; v_call: TRBV29-1; j_call: TRBJ2-7; d_call: -; cdr3_nt: TGCAGCGCTTCGGGACTGGGAGGGGGAGAGCAGTACTTC; cdr3_aa: CSASGLGGGEQYF
cdr3_length: 14; clone_size: -; v_call: TRBV21-1; j_call: TRBJ2-7; d_call: -; cdr3_nt: TGTGCCAGCAGCAACCGGGACAGGGCTCACGAGCAGTACTTC; cdr3_aa: CASSNRDRAHEQYF
cdr3_length: 15; clone_size: many; v_call: TRBV7-9; j_call: TRBJ2-1; d_call: TRBD1; cdr3_nt: TGTGCCAGCAGTTCGGACAGGGTCTCCTACAATGAGCAGTTCTTC; cdr3_aa: CASSSDRVSYNEQFF